This passage covers 31 T cell receptor beta chains from one sample sequenced in a study of blood T cell repertoires in COVID-19. Assay: immunoSEQ multiplex PCR; the TCRdb copy retains only in-frame clones and omits some. Of 150,000 to 200,000 clones listed, over 75% were seen once; the top ten hold roughly 0.77%. Sample: PBMCs or T cells enriched from blood (not recorded which). The origin of the receptors is a woman aged 18 to 35 who had recovered from COVID-19.

This clone was seen a single time. The chain couples TRBV12-3 or TRBV12-4 to TRBJ2-7; 7 bases agree with TRBD2. This CDR3 has 11 amino acids. J gave up 7 bases and V 8 bases, and 5 bases lay outside the gene matches. CDR3 residues: CASAAGGEQYF. The CDR3 DNA reads TGTGCCAGCGCGGCCGGGGGGGAGCAGTACTTC.

This chain uses TRBV12-5 with TRBJ2-5, with D hard to call. From germline, CDR1 is LGHNT and CDR2 FRNRAP. There are 16 residues in the CDR3. Trimming cost V 7 bases and J 4 bases, with 22 bases left between them. The CDR3 protein is CASADGEANLPETQYF. Written as DNA, the CDR3 is TGTGCTAGTGCCGACGGAGAGGCTAACCTCCCAGAGACCCAGTACTTC.

The CDR3 spells CASGQGSNQPQHF. Written as DNA, the CDR3 is TGTGCCTCAGGACAGGGTAGCAATCAGCCCCAGCATTTT. The genes are TRBV27 and TRBJ1-5; 8 bases are shared with TRBD1. This CDR3 region has 13 residues. The germline CDR1 and CDR2 sequences are MNHEY and SMNVEV (reference sequence). V shed 11 bases, J shed 0 bases, and the junction held 3 bases outside the gene matches.

The chain has TRBV7-3 and TRBJ1-1; D is unresolved. V shed 5 bases and J shed 1 base, with 11 bases lying between them. The germline V gene encodes CDR1 SGHTA and CDR2 FQGTGA. CDR3 length: 14 residues. The chain's CDR3 is CASSEGGTNTEAFF. The CDR3, as DNA: TGTGCCAGCAGCGAGGGAGGAACGAACACTGAAGCTTTCTTT.

This sequence joins TRBV27 and TRBJ1-6, with a possible D match to TRBD1 (6 bases). The V gene's germline CDR1 is MNHEY and CDR2 SMNVEV (reference sequence). The V end was cut by 3 bases, the J end by 6 bases, with 6 bases between. This CDR3 is 13 amino acids long. The CDR3 DNA sequence: TGTGCCAGCAGTTTCAGGGGTAATTCACCCCTCCACTTT. Translated: CASSFRGNSPLHF.

V usage is TRBV5-1 and J usage is TRBJ1-5, with 7 positions matching TRBD1. The germline gives CDR1 SGHRS, CDR2 YFSETQ. The CDR3 loop spans 14 amino acids. With V trimmed by 5 bases and J by 2 bases, 4 bases remained unmatched. The CDR3 protein is CASSPGQGNQPQHF. The CDR3 DNA follows: TGCGCCAGCAGTCCCGGACAGGGCAATCAGCCCCAGCATTTT.

The chain joins TRBV7-3 to TRBJ1-6; D is unresolved. The V gene's germline CDR1 is SGHTA and CDR2 FQGTGA. Trimming pared 5 bases from V and 11 bases from J, leaving 13 bases between. The CDR3 spans 13 residues. CDR3 in amino acids: CASSQGRGTPLHF. In DNA form, the CDR3 reads TGTGCCAGCAGCCAAGGTAGAGGGACACCCCTCCACTTT.

V is TRBV29-1 and J is TRBJ2-1, with 10 bases that match TRBD2. Germline trimming cut 2 bases from V and 6 bases from J; bases unmatched to any gene: 7. This CDR3 is built from 15 residues. CDR1 is SQVTM and CDR2 is ANQGSEA in the germline V gene. CDR3: CSVESTSGTPNEQFF. The CDR3 DNA is TGCAGCGTTGAAAGTACTAGCGGGACCCCCAATGAGCAGTTCTTC.

This clone has a single count. The rearrangement uses TRBV7-3 and TRBJ2-1; 10 bases agree with TRBD2. CDR1 is SGHTA, CDR2 FQGTGA, per germline. With 4 bases clipped from V and 9 bases from J, the junction kept 9 bases outside the gene matches. CDR3 size: 15 residues. The CDR3 loop reads CASSSSAGGPSEQFF. CDR3 bases: TGTGCCAGCAGCTCGTCAGCGGGAGGGCCCAGTGAGCAGTTCTTC.

Concerning this clone itself: Other DNA sequences in the same sample also yield this CDR3. The chain uses TRBV6-5 and TRBJ2-7; D is undetermined. CDR1 is MNHEY and CDR2 is SVGAGI in the germline V gene. The CDR3 is made up of 14 amino acids. Trimming shortened V by 0 bases and J by 2 bases, and 8 bases separated the two germline ends. CDR3 nucleotide sequence: TGTGCCAGCAGTTACTCTCACAGTACCTACGAGCAGTACTTC. Its protein is CASSYSHSTYEQYF.

The gene calls are TRBV4-1 and TRBJ1-5; D perhaps matches TRBD1 (6 bases). The germline V gene encodes CDR1 MGHRA and CDR2 YSYEKL. Trimming took off 2 bases at V and 4 bases at J, with 15 bases between the two ends. The CDR3 extends over 16 amino acids. In DNA form, the CDR3 reads TGCGCCAGCAGCCAAAATGCCGGGACACTTAATCAGCCCCAGCATTTT. It is translated as CASSQNAGTLNQPQHF.

The chain couples TRBV6-1 to TRBJ1-5, with D unclear. This CDR3 contains 15 residues. V was clipped by 2 bases and J by 9 bases, with 17 bases between them. Germline-derived CDR1 and CDR2 are MNHNS and SASEGT. The chain's CDR3 is CASSELPDRGGPQHF. The CDR3, as DNA: TGTGCCAGCAGTGAACTCCCTGACCGGGGAGGGCCCCAGCATTTT.

The rearrangement links TRBV5-1 to TRBJ1-1; TRBD1 is a possible D gene (5 bases). V was clipped by 2 bases and J by 4 bases, with 12 bases between them. Per germline, CDR1 SGHRS and CDR2 YFSETQ. The length of the CDR3 is 14 residues. The CDR3 here is CASSFRGVGTEAFF. DNA of the CDR3: TGCGCCAGCAGCTTTCGGGGGGTGGGCACTGAAGCTTTCTTT.

This rearrangement joins TRBV19 to TRBJ1-2; D is undetermined. The CDR3 runs to 14 residues. CDR1 is LNHDA, CDR2 SQIVND, per germline (reference sequence). Trimming shortened V by 3 bases and J by 4 bases, and 12 bases separated the two germline ends. The CDR3 nucleotides are TGTGCCAGTAGTATGGCTCCCGGGAGCTATGGCTACACCTTC. The encoded protein is CASSMAPGSYGYTF.

The chain joins TRBV5-6 to TRBJ2-5; TRBD2 might be the D (5 bases). CDR3 length: 13 amino acids. Germline lookup yields CDR1 SGHDT and CDR2 YYEEEE. Deletions cut 2 bases from V and 5 bases from J, with 10 bases between. The CDR3 protein is CASSFVSEETQYF. The CDR3 DNA sequence: TGTGCCAGCAGCTTCGTTAGCGAGGAGACCCAGTACTTC.

The gene calls are TRBV2 and TRBJ1-1; maybe TRBD1 (6 bases). The V gene's germline CDR1 is SNHLY and CDR2 FYNNEI. The CDR3 has 15 amino acids. V lost 6 bases, J lost 0 bases, and 14 bases lay in between. In DNA form, the CDR3 reads TGTGCCAGCAGCAGGGGCCTCCGTATGAACACTGAAGCTTTCTTT. Translated: CASSRGLRMNTEAFF.

This sequence joins TRBV30 and TRBJ1-5; TRBD1 is a possible D gene (5 bases). The germline CDR1 and CDR2 sequences are GTSNPN and SVGIG (reference sequence). The CDR3 is 13 amino acids. Trimming left V 2 bases short and J 7 bases short, with 12 bases between. The CDR3 DNA is TGTGCCTGGAGTCGGGGGATTGGCCAGCCCCAGCATTTT. Encoded protein: CAWSRGIGQPQHF.

The rearrangement links TRBV30 to TRBJ2-1; 9 bases match TRBD2. Germline trimming cut 0 bases from V and 7 bases from J; bases unmatched to any gene: 7. CDR1 and CDR2 (germline): GTSNPN, SVGIG (reference sequence). CDR3 length equals 15 residues. CDR3 DNA sequence: TGTGCCTGGAGTGTACGGCTAGCGGGAATAAATGAGCAGTTCTTC. Its protein is CAWSVRLAGINEQFF.

V and J are TRBV19 and TRBJ1-5; TRBD1 might be the D (6 bases). CDR1 LNHDA and CDR2 SQIVND come from the germline V gene (reference sequence). Trimming cost V 4 bases and J 0 bases, with 7 bases left between them. CDR3 length: 14 amino acids. The CDR3 region has the DNA TGTGCCAGTAGTACAGGGGTTAGCAATCAGCCCCAGCATTTT. Amino acids: CASSTGVSNQPQHF.

CDR3: CASSFDRGRDYTF. The CDR3, as DNA: TGTGCCAGCAGTTTTGACAGGGGAAGGGACTACACCTTC. This rearrangement joins TRBV27 to TRBJ1-2, with 8 bases fitting TRBD1. The CDR3 totals 13 residues. J lost 10 bases, V lost 3 bases, and 7 bases had no gene match. CDR1 MNHEY and CDR2 SMNVEV come from the germline V gene (reference sequence).

V is TRBV11-2 and J is TRBJ2-1, with no clear D. This CDR3 has 13 amino acids. CDR1 and CDR2 from the germline V gene are SGHAT and FQNNGV. Trimming took 5 bases from V and 7 from J, leaving 12 bases between them. Written as DNA, the CDR3 is TGTGCCAGCAGCCCCCTCTCTCGGAATGAGCAGTTCTTC. It is translated as CASSPLSRNEQFF.

The chain couples TRBV15 to TRBJ2-7, with 8 positions matching TRBD1. J lost 6 bases, V lost 5 bases, and 12 bases had no gene match. Germline lookup yields CDR1 LNHNV and CDR2 YYDKDF (reference sequence). The CDR3 length is 15 residues. The CDR3 is CATSRTGRAAREQYF. CDR3 sequence (DNA): TGTGCCACCAGCCGGACAGGGCGGGCGGCTCGCGAGCAGTACTTC.

V and J are TRBV29-1 and TRBJ2-3; 15 nucleotides agree with TRBD2. Germline trimming cut 7 bases from V and 4 bases from J; bases unmatched to any gene: 6. Germline CDR1 reads SQVTM; CDR2 reads ANQGSEA. CDR3 length: 15 amino acids. In DNA, the CDR3 is TGCAGCGAGAGGACTAGCGGGAGGGGTGCAGATACGCAGTATTTT. Translated: CSERTSGRGADTQYF.

This clone has a single count. The genes are TRBV10-1 and TRBJ2-3; D is unclear. Germline CDR1 and CDR2: WNHNN and SYGVQD (reference sequence). Trimming took off 3 bases at V and 4 bases at J, with 14 bases between the two ends. The CDR3 sequence is 15 residues long. The chain's CDR3 is CASSDHLEFPDTQYF. As DNA, the CDR3 is TGCGCCAGCAGTGACCACCTAGAATTCCCAGATACGCAGTATTTT.

This chain uses TRBV19 with TRBJ2-2, with D perhaps TRBD1 (6 bases). The CDR3 is 15 residues long. Germline loops: CDR1 LNHDA, CDR2 SQIVND (reference sequence). Trimming pared 7 bases from V and 3 bases from J, leaving 15 bases between. The CDR3 reads CASIVGAGDTGELFF. Here the CDR3 DNA reads TGTGCCAGTATTGTGGGGGCCGGGGACACCGGGGAGCTGTTTTTT.

The chain has TRBV28 and TRBJ1-2; D gene ambiguous. The CDR3 sequence is 13 residues long. CDR1 and CDR2 from the germline V gene are MDHEN and SYDVKM. V lost 2 bases and J lost 6, with 10 bases in between. CDR3 DNA sequence: TGTGCCAGCAGTTTAGGCGGGTACAATGGCTACACCTTC. Translating it yields CASSLGGYNGYTF.

The chain joins TRBV6-5 to TRBJ2-2; 10 positions match TRBD1. CDR1 and CDR2 from the germline V gene are MNHEY and SVGAGI. V shed 8 bases, J shed 6 bases, and the junction held 9 bases outside the gene matches. CDR3 length equals 15 residues. In DNA, the CDR3 is TGTGCCAGCGCTTTGGGGACAGGGGTGGCCGGGGAGCTGTTTTTT. Translation gives CASALGTGVAGELFF.

The V and J genes are TRBV27 and TRBJ2-1, with 8 bases aligning to TRBD2. Germline lookup yields CDR1 MNHEY and CDR2 SMNVEV (reference sequence). V was clipped by 3 bases and J by 5 bases; unmatched bases: 3. This CDR3 is built from 14 residues. The CDR3 DNA reads TGTGCCAGCAGTTTCAGCGGGAGTAACAATGAGCAGTTCTTC. This sequence encodes CASSFSGSNNEQFF.

The chain carries TRBV6-5 and TRBJ2-7; D perhaps matches TRBD2 (6 bases). The V and J ends lost 4 bases and 6 bases respectively, with 16 bases between them. Looked up from germline, CDR1 is MNHEY and CDR2 is SVGAGI. This CDR3 has 14 residues. The CDR3, as DNA: TGTGCCAGCAGTTCTAGCGATGACGCCGGCGAGCAGTACTTC. It translates to CASSSSDDAGEQYF.

The rearrangement joins TRBV27 to TRBJ1-5; unclear D gene. V was trimmed by 3 bases and J by 4 bases, leaving 13 bases between them. The germline V gene encodes CDR1 MNHEY and CDR2 SMNVEV (reference sequence). This CDR3 comprises 15 residues. CDR3 loop: CASSLMRPLNQPQHF. The CDR3, as DNA: TGTGCCAGCAGTTTGATGAGGCCGCTTAATCAGCCCCAGCATTTT.

V and J are TRBV25-1 and TRBJ2-3; TRBD2 matches 11 bases. CDR1 and CDR2 (germline): MGHDK, SYGVNS. The CDR3 totals 16 residues. V gave up 0 bases and J gave up 7 bases; unmatched junction bases: 6. The CDR3: CASSEYVSGRGNTQYF. The DNA for the CDR3 is TGTGCCAGCAGTGAATATGTTAGCGGGAGGGGAAATACGCAGTATTTT.